A single sample gave rise to the 20 T cell receptor beta chains below, sequenced in a study of control samples from healthy donors and cancer patients. This table comes from immunoSEQ multiplex PCR, and its TCRdb copy is limited to in-frame clones, with some not included. The data contain fewer than 500,000 clones, around 90% of them singletons. The source material was PBMCs. Receptor source: a man aged 35 to 55 with head and neck cancer.

This chain connects TRBV6-6 to TRBJ1-2; D not resolved. This CDR3 region has 13 residues. Trimming removed 4 bases from V and 3 bases from J, with 9 bases in between. The germline V gene encodes CDR1 MNHNY and CDR2 SVGAGI (reference sequence). In nucleotides, the CDR3 is TGTGCCAGCAGTTCGAGGGCCGACTATGGCTACACCTTC. Translated: CASSSRADYGYTF.

In its sample, this clone was seen a few times. CDR3 coding DNA: TGCGCCAGCAGCTTGGGGTGGTGGGGGGCCGGCGGAAATGAGCAGTTCTTC. Amino acids: CASSLGWWGAGGNEQFF. This chain links TRBV5-1 with TRBJ2-1; D tentatively reads TRBD1 or TRBD2 (6 bases each). This CDR3 is 17 amino acids long. Germline V gene data show CDR1 as SGHRS and CDR2 as YFSETQ. The V gene lost 0 bases and the J gene lost 7 bases, with 20 bases spanning the gap. Drawing the rest from reference TRBV5-1 and TRBJ2-1, the complete variable domain is KAGVTQTPRYLIKTRGQQVTLSCSPISGHRSVSWYQQTPGQGLQFLFEYFSETQRNKGNFPGRFSGRQFSNSRSEMNVSTLELGDSALYLCASSLGWWGAGGNEQFFGPGTRLTVL.

J is TRBJ2-1 and V is TRBV7-9, with D possibly being TRBD1 (6 bases). Trimming stripped 0 bases from V and 9 bases from J, with 9 bases between. CDR1 and CDR2 (germline): SEHNR, FQNEAQ (reference sequence). CDR3 size: 13 residues. The CDR3 spells CASSLARQVEQFF. The CDR3, as DNA: TGTGCCAGCAGCTTAGCCCGACAGGTTGAGCAGTTCTTC.

V is TRBV3-1 (or the pseudogene TRBV3-2) and J is TRBJ2-2; D ambiguous. The germline CDR1 and CDR2 sequences are LGHDT and YNNKEL (reference sequence). CDR3 size: 15 residues. V gave up 2 bases and J gave up 4 bases, with 11 bases separating them. The chain's CDR3 is CASSQIKGSTGELFF. CDR3 in DNA: TGTGCCAGCAGCCAAATAAAGGGCTCCACCGGGGAGCTGTTTTTT.

The V and J genes are TRBV18 and TRBJ2-3, with TRBD1 matching 10 bases. CDR3 length: 18 amino acids. In germline, CDR1 is KGHSH, CDR2 LQKENI. Trimming cost V 5 bases and J 0 bases; bases outside gene matches: 11. CDR3 loop: CASSYRDRGQISTDTQYF. For the CDR3, the DNA is TGTGCCAGCTCATACCGGGACAGGGGCCAAATTAGCACAGATACGCAGTATTTT.

In its sample, this clone was seen a few times. Different DNA sequences within this sample yield the same CDR3. V is TRBV3-1 (or the pseudogene TRBV3-2) and J is TRBJ1-3; D is ambiguous. Germline V gene lookup returns CDR1 LGHDT and CDR2 YNNKEL (reference sequence). Trimming took off 0 bases at V and 7 bases at J, with 4 bases between the two ends. There are 12 residues in the CDR3. The CDR3 sequence is CASSQETNTIYF. The CDR3 nucleotides read TGTGCCAGCAGCCAAGAGACGAACACCATATATTTT.

The J gene is TRBJ2-1, the V gene TRBV19; 10 nucleotides match TRBD1. This CDR3 is built from 14 residues. V shed 6 bases, J shed 2 bases, and the junction held 1 base outside the gene matches. Germline lookup yields CDR1 LNHDA and CDR2 SQIVND (reference sequence). The CDR3 reads CASSGTGAYNEQFF. The CDR3 DNA reads TGTGCCAGTAGCGGGACAGGGGCCTACAATGAGCAGTTCTTC.

As regards this clone: This sample includes further DNA sequences coding for the same CDR3. The chain links TRBV4-3 to TRBJ2-7; 11 bases map to TRBD2. This CDR3 is built from 16 residues. Per the germline V gene, CDR1 is LGHNA and CDR2 is YSLEER. V lost 3 bases, J lost 3 bases, and 7 bases stayed unmatched. The CDR3 loop is CASSQGTSGGSYEQYF. The CDR3 nucleotides are TGCGCCAGCAGCCAGGGGACTAGCGGTGGTAGCTACGAGCAGTACTTC.

V and J are TRBV28 and TRBJ1-6, with 7 nucleotides matching TRBD1. V lost 6 bases and J lost 6; bases outside the gene matches: 8. The germline V gene encodes CDR1 MDHEN and CDR2 SYDVKM. The CDR3 totals 15 residues. CDR3 sequence: CASSPPGQFNSPLHF. The CDR3 DNA sequence: TGTGCCAGCAGCCCCCCGGGACAGTTTAATTCACCCCTCCACTTT.

The chain joins TRBV15 to TRBJ2-7; TRBD2 agrees at 7 bases. The CDR3 runs 15 residues. The germline V gene encodes CDR1 LNHNV and CDR2 YYDKDF (reference sequence). The junction had 10 bases not matched to a gene; V was cut back by 5 bases and J by 3 bases. The CDR3 DNA reads as TGTGCCACCAGCCCCTTAGTGACGGGGGGCTACGAGCAGTACTTC. It is translated as CATSPLVTGGYEQYF. Supplemented by reference TRBV15 and TRBJ2-7, the full variable domain reads DAMVIQNPRYQVTQFGKPVTLSCSQTLNHNVMYWYQQKSSQAPKLLFHYYDKDFNNEADTPDNFQSRRPNTSFCFLDIRSPGLGDTAMYLCATSPLVTGGYEQYFGPGTRLTVT.

This chain connects TRBV7-2 to TRBJ2-1; the match to TRBD2 covers 7 bases. This CDR3 has 12 residues. Germline values: CDR1 SGHTA, CDR2 FQGNSA. Unmatched junction bases numbered 2, after V lost 2 bases and J lost 10 bases. DNA for the CDR3: TGTGCCAGCAGCTTAACCGGGAGGGAGCAGTTCTTC. Its protein is CASSLTGREQFF. The whole variable domain, remainder taken from reference TRBV7-2 and TRBJ2-1, is GAGVSQSPSNKVTEKGKDVELRCDPISGHTALYWYRQSLGQGLEFLIYFQGNSAPDKSGLPSDRFSAERTGGSVSTLTIQRTQQEDSAVYLCASSLTGREQFFGPGTRLTVL.

The chain joins TRBV7-2 to TRBJ2-7; 7 bases are a match to TRBD2. The trim removed 1 base at V and 5 bases at J, leaving 5 bases unmatched. The V gene's germline CDR1 is SGHTA and CDR2 FQGNSA. This CDR3 region has 14 residues. CDR3 loop: CASSLGLASNEQYF. CDR3 DNA: TGTGCCAGCAGCTTAGGACTAGCTTCTAACGAGCAGTACTTC.

CDR3 in amino acids: CATSSLGDRGSEAFF. The CDR3 DNA follows: TGTGCCACCAGCTCCCTGGGCGACAGGGGGTCCGAAGCTTTCTTT. The chain is built from TRBV15 and TRBJ1-1; 9 bases map to TRBD1. J was trimmed by 8 bases and V by 5 bases; bases with no gene match: 12. In germline, CDR1 is LNHNV, CDR2 YYDKDF (reference sequence). The CDR3 is 15 amino acids.

This rearrangement joins TRBV28 to TRBJ1-2, with 10 positions matching TRBD1. CDR1 MDHEN and CDR2 SYDVKM come from the germline V gene. The CDR3 is made up of 14 amino acids. With V trimmed by 5 bases and J by 2 bases, 2 bases remained unmatched. This CDR3 reads CASSPTGGNYGYTF. CDR3 DNA sequence: TGTGCCAGCAGTCCGACAGGGGGCAACTATGGCTACACCTTC.

V usage is TRBV18 and J usage is TRBJ2-5; D may be TRBD2 (6 bases). CDR1 and CDR2 (germline): KGHSH, LQKENI. Trimming stripped 1 base from V and 5 bases from J, with 11 bases between. The CDR3 has 14 residues. CDR3 DNA sequence: TGTGCCAGCTCACCACAGGAGGGTGATGAGACCCAGTACTTC. Translation: CASSPQEGDETQYF.

CDR3 bases: TGTGCCAGCAGCTTCAAAGGGGCCGCGCTCGGGAACACTGAAGCTTTCTTT. This sequence encodes CASSFKGAALGNTEAFF. The genes are TRBV5-4 and TRBJ1-1; a weak D match, TRBD1 (5 bases). In germline, CDR1 is SGHNT, CDR2 YYREEE (reference sequence). The ends were cut back, 2 bases at V and 1 base at J, with 18 bases in the middle. The CDR3 consists of 17 residues.

The V gene is TRBV24-1, the J gene TRBJ1-1; TRBD1 might be the D (6 bases). Germline-derived CDR1 and CDR2 are KGHDR and SFDVKD. This CDR3 has 14 residues. V gave up 4 bases and J gave up 6 bases, with 14 bases separating them. The CDR3 loop reads CATSDPDREAEAFF. The CDR3 nucleotides read TGTGCCACCAGTGACCCGGACAGAGAGGCTGAAGCTTTCTTT.

The chain links TRBV10-3 to TRBJ2-2; 7 bases line up with TRBD2. Germline CDR1 ENHRY, CDR2 SYGVKD. Trimming at V came to 4 bases and at J to 1 base, leaving 6 bases not matched to a gene. The CDR3 length is 16 residues. The CDR3: CAISGTGLGNTGELFF. The CDR3 region has the DNA TGTGCCATCAGTGGGACCGGACTAGGGAACACCGGGGAGCTGTTTTTT.

This chain joins TRBV4-2 and TRBJ2-3, with 12 bases matching TRBD2. V was pared by 1 base and J by 2 bases, with 7 bases of the junction left unmatched. Germline CDR1 reads LGHNA; CDR2 reads YNFKEQ. The CDR3 sequence is 18 residues long. CDR3 in DNA: TGTGCCAGCAGCCAAGTGCCCTCTAGCGGGAGGGCCACAGATACGCAGTATTTT. It encodes CASSQVPSSGRATDTQYF.

The V and J genes are TRBV19 and TRBJ1-1, with D maybe TRBD1 (6 bases). Germline V gene sequence: CDR1 LNHDA, CDR2 SQIVND (reference sequence). V was cut by 5 bases and J by 4 bases, with 20 bases left in between. This CDR3 region has 16 residues. CDR3 region: CASSPPRKGGSTEAFF. CDR3 nucleotides: TGTGCCAGTAGTCCCCCCCGGAAGGGGGGAAGCACTGAAGCTTTCTTT. The full variable domain, its missing parts supplied by reference TRBV19 and TRBJ1-1, is DGGITQSPKYLFRKEGQNVTLSCEQNLNHDAMYWYRQDPGQGLRLIYYSQIVNDFQKGDIAEGYSVSREKKESFPLTVTSAQKNPTAFYLCASSPPRKGGSTEAFFGQGTRLTVV.